This T cell receptor beta chain is drawn from a study of cytomegalovirus exposure and HLA in healthy donors. Study as a whole: A prior study identified roughly 110 million unique TCR beta sequences from roughly 180 million T cells.

Study-level findings and limits: Most sequenced TCRs were rare (though some public TCRs occurred in many donors). TCR beta chains associated with HLA were, in a later analysis, more clonally expanded than equally common others.

The CDR3 is 13 residues long. Germline V gene lookup returns CDR1 MNHNS and CDR2 SASEGT. V was pared by 6 bases and J by 6 bases, with 5 bases of the junction left unmatched. There are a few counts of this clone. Its antigen is not identified. The primer mix had 60 Vbeta and 13 Jbeta primers. The method was immunoSEQ multiplex PCR; TCRdb's version includes in-frame clones alone and lacks a portion of them. The table has around 90,000 clones, around 67% seen once. The sequenced sample consisted of PBMCs. This TCR derives from a human donor in good health. The V and J genes are TRBV6-1 and TRBJ1-2, with 9 bases fitting TRBD1. This CDR3 reads CASRRTGEDGYTF. CDR3 bases: TGTGCCAGCAGGCGGACAGGGGAGGATGGCTACACCTTC.